Each of the 5 T cell receptor beta chains below was sequenced from the same sample in a study of OX40 agonist ivuxolimab in advanced cancers. The repertoire was sequenced with immunoSEQ multiplex PCR; TCRdb's copy has only in-frame clones and lacks some. The sample yields under 45,000 clones, 65% to 75% seen once. This sample comprised CD4+ or CD8+ T cells sorted from blood, obtained in a trial of the OX40 agonist ivuxolimab. Receptor source: an adult with an advanced solid tumor such as melanoma, head and neck, liver or kidney cancer.

A remark on this clone: At one boundary the junction diverges from the germline segment, which might be a read error. The genes are TRBV7-2 and TRBJ2-7, with D possibly TRBD2 on 5 matching bases. In germline, CDR1 is SGHTA, CDR2 FQGNSA. The CDR3 has 14 amino acids. The chain's CDR3 is CASSLAPGSYEQYF. DNA of the CDR3: TGTGCCAGCAGCCTAGCCCCCGGCTCCTACGAGCAGTACTTC.

The chain links TRBV18 to TRBJ1-2; D remains ambiguous. The germline CDR1 and CDR2 sequences are KGHSH and LQKENI. The CDR3 spans 15 residues. Trimming took off 5 bases at V and 4 bases at J, with 17 bases between the two ends. CDR3 residues: CASSSQQKTGYGYTF. The CDR3 bases are TGTGCCAGCTCATCCCAACAAAAAACGGGCTATGGCTACACCTTC.

V usage is TRBV6-6 and J usage is TRBJ2-2; 7 nucleotides agree with TRBD1. The junction had 7 bases not matched to a gene; V was cut back by 6 bases and J by 3 bases. From germline, CDR1 is MNHNY and CDR2 SVGAGI (reference sequence). The CDR3 is made up of 15 amino acids. The CDR3 reads CASSPNRGYTGELFF. Written as DNA, the CDR3 is TGTGCCAGCAGCCCAAACAGGGGCTACACCGGGGAGCTGTTTTTT.

The chain carries TRBV4-1 and TRBJ1-2, with unresolved D. The V gene lost 1 base and the J gene lost 8 bases, with 17 bases spanning the gap. The germline V gene has CDR1 MGHRA and CDR2 YSYEKL. The CDR3 loop spans 15 amino acids. CDR3 DNA sequence: TGCGCCAGCAGCCAAGCCCCGGACGGGGTAATAGGCTACACCTTC. Protein: CASSQAPDGVIGYTF.

The V and J genes are TRBV28 and TRBJ2-5; D is undetermined. Germline V gene data show CDR1 as MDHEN and CDR2 as SYDVKM. The CDR3 sequence is 14 residues long. V lost 1 base and J lost 5, with 11 bases in between. CDR3 DNA: TGTGCCAGCAGTTTATCCCCAAAATCGGAGACCCAGTACTTC. This encodes CASSLSPKSETQYF.